Below, 22 T cell receptor beta chains from the same sample are listed, as sequenced in a study of neoadjuvant nivolumab and ipilimumab in lung cancer (TCRdb year 2020). The library was generated by the immunoSEQ multiplex PCR assay. Here the immuneACCESS table is served through TCRdb, limited to in-frame sequences with V and J called. Missing clones are a known gap in these copies; in checked studies unresolved V genes cover under half, and the rest lacks a known reason. This sample is represented by about 38,000 clones; 75% to 90% of them were singletons. The top ten hold approximately 3.5% of the sample. This sample's time point label indicates: pretherapy, before neoadjuvant immune checkpoint inhibitors. The source was peripheral blood, collected before neoadjuvant nivolumab, alone or with ipilimumab. These receptors all come from an adult with non-small cell lung cancer.

The genes are TRBV18 and TRBJ2-3; maybe TRBD2 (6 bases). Germline V lookup: CDR1 KGHSH, CDR2 LQKENI. The CDR3 loop spans 14 amino acids. V lost 8 bases to trimming and J lost 0 bases, with 12 bases between them. The CDR3: CASLNGGSTDTQYF. CDR3 nucleotides: TGTGCCAGCCTTAATGGAGGGAGCACAGATACGCAGTATTTT.

The rearrangement uses TRBV7-9 and TRBJ2-1; 8 bases match TRBD2. V lost 2 bases to trimming and J lost 8 bases; unmatched junction nucleotides: 17. Germline V lookup: CDR1 SEHNR, CDR2 FQNEAQ (reference sequence). The CDR3 length is 18 residues. The CDR3 nucleotides read TGTGCCAGCAGCTTATATCTCTCCGGGACTAGTAAACTCCATGAGCAGTTCTTC. Encoded protein: CASSLYLSGTSKLHEQFF.

This chain links TRBV4-1 with TRBJ2-3; 7 nucleotides line up with TRBD2. Trimming removed 5 bases from V and 0 bases from J; junction bases left unmatched: 8. The CDR3 totals 16 residues. Germline-derived CDR1 and CDR2 are MGHRA and YSYEKL. CDR3 bases: TGCGCCAGCAGCAAGAGAACGGGAGGAAGCACAGATACGCAGTATTTT. Translated, it gives CASSKRTGGSTDTQYF.

In its sample, this clone was seen once. The chain joins TRBV11-2 to TRBJ1-4; D ambiguous. The CDR3 length is 16 residues. Germline V gives CDR1 SGHAT, CDR2 FQNNGV. The V and J ends lost 0 bases and 0 bases respectively, with 8 bases between them. CDR3 protein: CASSLEATTTNEKLFF. The CDR3 region has the DNA TGTGCCAGCAGCTTAGAGGCCACCACAACTAATGAAAAACTGTTTTTT.

The rearrangement joins TRBV30 to TRBJ1-2; D may be TRBD1 (5 bases). V lost 0 bases and J lost 0, with 8 bases in between. Germline CDR1 reads GTSNPN; CDR2 reads SVGIG (reference sequence). The CDR3 is 14 amino acids. CDR3 DNA sequence: TGTGCCTGGAGTGTGCACAGGACTAACTATGGCTACACCTTC. This codes for CAWSVHRTNYGYTF.

V usage is TRBV18 and J usage is TRBJ2-2, with D perhaps given as TRBD1 or TRBD2 (5 bases each). The CDR3 spans 17 residues. V was trimmed by 3 bases and J by 0 bases, leaving 14 bases between them. The germline CDR1 and CDR2 sequences are KGHSH and LQKENI. DNA for the CDR3: TGTGCCAGCTCACCTGGTCAGCGGACAACGAACACCGGGGAGCTGTTTTTT. Protein product: CASSPGQRTTNTGELFF. The full variable domain, in which reference TRBV18 and TRBJ2-2 provide the parts outside the CDR3, is NAGVMQNPRHLVRRRGQEARLRCSPMKGHSHVYWYRQLPEEGLKFMVYLQKENIIDESGMPKERFSAEFPKEGPSILRIQQVVRGDSAAYFCASSPGQRTTNTGELFFGEGSRLTVL.

This clone has more than one count but fewer than ten. The genes are TRBV7-9 and TRBJ2-7, with 7 bases fitting TRBD1. The V segment lost 5 bases and the J segment 1 base; nucleotides outside the gene matches: 2. Germline values: CDR1 SEHNR, CDR2 FQNEAQ (reference sequence). There are 13 residues in the CDR3. The CDR3, as DNA: TGTGCCAGCAGCCAGGGACAGTCCTACGAGCAGTACTTC. Translated, it gives CASSQGQSYEQYF.

The rearrangement uses TRBV7-9 and TRBJ2-7, with D hard to call. V was shortened by 5 bases and J by 3 bases, with 11 bases between the two germline ends. The germline V gene encodes CDR1 SEHNR and CDR2 FQNEAQ (reference sequence). The CDR3 sequence is 13 residues long. CDR3 bases: TGTGCCAGCAGCGCCTTCTCCGGCTACGAGCAGTACTTC. Amino acid sequence: CASSAFSGYEQYF.

The chain has TRBV28 and TRBJ2-1; D call uncertain. Trimming left V 8 bases short and J 0 bases short, with 5 bases between. The CDR3 is 12 residues long. Germline CDR1 reads MDHEN; CDR2 reads SYDVKM. The CDR3 loop is CASPSSYNEQFF. Written as DNA, the CDR3 is TGTGCCAGCCCGAGCTCCTACAATGAGCAGTTCTTC.

For the CDR3, the DNA is TGTGCCAGCAGCCCCGGGCTAGGACCTGAAGCTTTCTTT. It encodes CASSPGLGPEAFF. The genes are TRBV7-9 and TRBJ1-1; D remains unclear. CDR1 is SEHNR and CDR2 is FQNEAQ in the germline V gene (reference sequence). The ends were cut back, 5 bases at V and 6 bases at J, with 13 bases in the middle. This CDR3 contains 13 residues. The whole variable domain, remainder taken from reference TRBV7-9 and TRBJ1-1, is DTGVSQNPRHKITKRGQNVTFRCDPISEHNRLYWYRQTLGQGPEFLTYFQNEAQLEKSRLLSDRFSAERPKGSFSTLEIQRTEQGDSAMYLCASSPGLGPEAFFGQGTRLTVV.

The rearrangement links TRBV5-4 to TRBJ1-3; D remains unclear. The CDR3 extends over 16 amino acids. V shed 0 bases and J shed 0 bases, with 10 bases lying between them. CDR1 SGHNT and CDR2 YYREEE come from the germline V gene (reference sequence). CDR3 sequence reads: CASSLAPSLSGNTIYF. The CDR3 DNA reads TGTGCCAGCAGCTTGGCTCCCAGTCTCTCTGGAAACACCATATATTTT.

The V call is TRBV19, the J call TRBJ2-7; D uncertain. This CDR3 contains 13 residues. V was cut by 8 bases and J by 1 base, with 12 bases left in between. Per the germline V gene, CDR1 is LNHDA and CDR2 is SQIVND (reference sequence). CDR3 DNA sequence: TGTGCCAGTTCCGTTTCGAGGTCCTACGAGCAGTACTTC. Translated, it gives CASSVSRSYEQYF.

CDR3 bases: TGTGCCAGCAGCTCAGGGACTAGCGGGAGTTTTGGAGATACGCAGTATTTT. Translated, it gives CASSSGTSGSFGDTQYF. The V gene is TRBV7-8, the J gene TRBJ2-3; TRBD2 matches 14 bases. Germline V lookup: CDR1 SGHVS, CDR2 FQNEAQ. The CDR3 spans 17 residues. V was clipped by 4 bases and J by 5 bases; unmatched bases: 8.

The rearrangement uses TRBV18 and TRBJ1-2; 9 nucleotides agree with TRBD1. The CDR3 is 17 amino acids. V shed 1 base, J shed 0 bases, and the junction held 6 bases outside the gene matches. Germline loops: CDR1 KGHSH, CDR2 LQKENI. CDR3 amino acids: CASSPLSGTGTNYGYTF. The CDR3 bases are TGTGCCAGCTCACCACTATCAGGGACAGGGACTAACTATGGCTACACCTTC.

The chain carries TRBV7-2 and TRBJ1-1; D ambiguous. The V and J ends lost 3 bases and 1 base respectively, with 9 bases between them. This CDR3 region has 14 residues. Germline V lookup: CDR1 SGHTA, CDR2 FQGNSA. The CDR3: CASSFSPPNTEAFF. Here the CDR3 DNA reads TGTGCCAGCAGCTTTTCCCCCCCGAACACTGAAGCTTTCTTT. Full variable domain (remainder filled in from reference TRBV7-2 and TRBJ1-1): GAGVSQSPSNKVTEKGKDVELRCDPISGHTALYWYRQSLGQGLEFLIYFQGNSAPDKSGLPSDRFSAERTGGSVSTLTIQRTQQEDSAVYLCASSFSPPNTEAFFGQGTRLTVV.

The rearrangement links TRBV5-8 to TRBJ2-3; 8 bases are a match to TRBD2. V trimming: 4 bases; J trimming: 1 base; junction bases outside the gene matches: 11. This CDR3 is 17 amino acids long. The germline V gene encodes CDR1 SGHTS and CDR2 YDEGEE. The CDR3 sequence is CASSPSGREGGTDTQYF. The DNA of the CDR3 is TGTGCCAGCAGCCCGTCGGGACGGGAGGGAGGCACAGATACGCAGTATTTT.

J is TRBJ1-1 and V is TRBV7-9; D may be TRBD1 (5 bases). Germline values: CDR1 SEHNR, CDR2 FQNEAQ (reference sequence). V shed 8 bases and J shed 0 bases, with 13 bases lying between them. This CDR3 has 14 residues. For the CDR3, the DNA is TGTGCCAGCCTGGGTGGGGGGATGAACACTGAAGCTTTCTTT. Protein: CASLGGGMNTEAFF.

This chain links TRBV6-5 with TRBJ1-5; D remains unclear. V lost 2 bases, J lost 3 bases, and 5 bases lay in between. Germline lookup yields CDR1 MNHEY and CDR2 SVGAGI. This CDR3 comprises 13 residues. The CDR3 DNA reads as TGTGCCAGCAGTTACCGCGCCAATCAGCCCCAGCATTTT. Translation gives CASSYRANQPQHF.

The CDR3 region has the DNA TGTGCCAGCAGTTACAGGACACCGAACCCCTACGAGCAGTACTTC. Protein product: CASSYRTPNPYEQYF. The chain has TRBV6-6 and TRBJ2-7, with D tentatively TRBD1 (5 bases). V shed 2 bases and J shed 2 bases, with 13 bases lying between them. CDR3 length: 15 residues. Germline assignment: CDR1 MNHNY and CDR2 SVGAGI (reference sequence).

The chain joins TRBV12-5 to TRBJ2-7, with 9 bases fitting TRBD1. Germline V gives CDR1 LGHNT, CDR2 FRNRAP. J lost 7 bases, V lost 1 base, and 11 bases had no gene match. The CDR3 is 16 residues long. Here the CDR3 DNA reads TGTGCTAGTGGTTTGGATACCGGGACAGGGCTATGGGAGCAGTACTTC. Amino acids: CASGLDTGTGLWEQYF.

V gene TRBV5-8 combines with J gene TRBJ2-7; 9 bases match TRBD2. The CDR3 sequence is 14 residues long. V was clipped by 0 bases and J by 3 bases; unmatched bases: 1. CDR1 and CDR2 from the germline V gene are SGHTS and YDEGEE. CDR3 sequence reads: CASSLGTSVYEQYF. The DNA of the CDR3 is TGTGCCAGCAGCTTGGGGACTAGCGTCTACGAGCAGTACTTC.

The chain joins TRBV10-3 to TRBJ2-7; a weak D match, TRBD2 (6 bases). CDR3 length: 13 residues. V lost 4 bases and J lost 6, with 13 bases in between. Germline values: CDR1 ENHRY, CDR2 SYGVKD. The CDR3 DNA reads as TGTGCCATCAGTGCTCCGGGAGTGGGCGAGCAGTACTTC. This encodes CAISAPGVGEQYF.